The 13 T cell receptor beta chains below were found in one sample sequenced in a study of T cell repertoires in cytomegalovirus infection. TCRdb used MiXCR to reprocess the reads, holding one entry per CDR3 protein. This table has hundreds of thousands of distinct CDR3 sequences, 20% to 30% appearing once. Sequencing input: CD8+ T cells from PBMCs. The receptors come from a human donor in good health (CMV status not recorded). Some clones in this sample may be carry-over from other donors' samples.

Ten or more counts support this clonotype. This sequence joins TRBV7-9 and TRBJ2-3; D may match TRBD1 or TRBD2 (6 bases each). CDR1 and CDR2 from the germline V gene are SEHNR and FQNEAQ (reference sequence). V was pared by 5 bases and J by 2 bases, with 14 bases between. This CDR3 has 15 residues. CDR3 DNA: TGTGCCAGCAGCGGAGACGGGGGCAACACAGATACGCAGTATTTT. Translating it yields CASSGDGGNTDTQYF.

This clonotype was seen a few times. The chain recombines TRBV5-6 with TRBJ2-7, with a tentative D call TRBD1 (6 bases). The V gene lost 4 bases and the J gene lost 6 bases, with 11 bases spanning the gap. The CDR3 runs 12 residues. Per germline, CDR1 SGHDT and CDR2 YYEEEE. The CDR3 loop reads CASSLQGFEQYV. In nucleotides, the CDR3 is TGTGCCAGCAGCCTGCAGGGGTTCGAGCAGTACGTC.

The V call is TRBV20-1, the J call TRBJ1-2; D gene uncertain. The CDR3 contains 14 residues. From germline, CDR1 is DFQATT and CDR2 SNEGSKA (reference sequence). Trimming took 1 base from V and 8 from J, leaving 17 bases between them. In DNA, the CDR3 is TGCAGTGCTAGAGGGACCGGGCCCTACTGGGGCTACACCTTC. This translates into CSARGTGPYWGYTF.

This clonotype showed up just a few times. The chain combines TRBV28 with TRBJ2-5, with unresolved D. Per the germline V gene, CDR1 is MDHEN and CDR2 is SYDVKM. The CDR3 consists of 14 residues. Trimming took off 2 bases at V and 2 bases at J, with 9 bases between the two ends. CDR3 protein: CASSLTAFQETQYF. For the CDR3, the DNA is TGTGCCAGCAGTTTAACGGCGTTTCAAGAGACCCAGTACTTC.

This clonotype was detected a few times. The rearrangement uses TRBV7-9 and TRBJ2-3, with a possible D match to TRBD2 (5 bases). Trimming removed 5 bases at V and 0 bases at J, with 15 bases between. CDR3 length equals 16 residues. From germline, CDR1 is SEHNR and CDR2 FQNEAQ (reference sequence). The CDR3 here is CASSVPGLLSTDTQYF. DNA for the CDR3: TGTGCCAGCAGCGTACCTGGACTGCTAAGCACAGATACGCAGTATTTT.

The rearrangement joins TRBV7-9 to TRBJ2-1; D is uncertain. The CDR3 spans 15 residues. Trimming pared 1 base from V and 0 bases from J, leaving 7 bases between. Germline CDR1 reads SEHNR; CDR2 reads FQNEAQ (reference sequence). The CDR3 bases are TGTGCCAGCAGCTTAGGCTCTAACTCCTACAATGAGCAGTTCTTC. Its translation is CASSLGSNSYNEQFF.

This clonotype was observed at least ten times. The J gene is TRBJ2-1, the V gene TRBV7-3, with D tentatively TRBD1 or TRBD2 (6 bases each). The length of the CDR3 is 16 residues. V lost 6 bases to trimming and J lost 7 bases, with 22 bases between them. Germline V gene data show CDR1 as SGHTA and CDR2 as FQGTGA. In nucleotides, the CDR3 is TGTGCCAGCAGGCCCCGAACGGGGGCATCTAGGAATGAGCAGTTCTTC. It translates to CASRPRTGASRNEQFF.

This clonotype occurred once. This chain uses TRBV19 with TRBJ2-7, with D perhaps given as TRBD1 or TRBD2 (5 bases each). CDR3 length equals 17 residues. Germline loops: CDR1 LNHDA, CDR2 SQIVND (reference sequence). CDR3 sequence (DNA): TGTACCAGTAGCCATTTGAAATCGGGACCATTACTCTACGAGCAGTACGTC. Its protein product is CTSSHLKSGPLLYEQYV.

About this clonotype itself: This may come from a read error, since a much larger clone is one base off. Here the CDR3 omits its conserved ending phenylalanine or tryptophan, so a read error is the likely source. J is TRBJ1-6 and V is TRBV28; D might be TRBD1 (5 bases). V was pared by 3 bases and J by 13 bases, with 22 bases between. This CDR3 region has 16 residues. Germline V lookup: CDR1 MDHEN, CDR2 SYDVKM. The CDR3 region is CASSFRQDGLGGPLHL. CDR3 sequence (DNA): TGTGCCAGCAGTTTCCGCCAGGACGGTCTGGGGGGTCCCCTCCACCTT.

This chain's CDR3 is CAISESVRSGGPSSTDTQYF. DNA for the CDR3: TGTGCCATCAGTGAGTCGGTCCGCAGCGGGGGGCCGAGTAGCACAGATACGCAGTATTTT. The rearrangement joins TRBV10-3 to TRBJ2-3, with 9 bases aligning to TRBD2. This CDR3 region has 20 residues. V trimming: 0 bases; J trimming: 0 bases; junction bases outside the gene matches: 13. The germline V gene has CDR1 ENHRY and CDR2 SYGVKD.

This clonotype has more than one count but fewer than ten. The chain is built from TRBV12-3 or TRBV12-4 and TRBJ2-6, with TRBD1 identical over 8 bases. V lost 6 bases, J lost 0 bases, and 13 bases stayed unmatched. The CDR3 has 19 residues. DNA of the CDR3: TGTGCCAGCAGAGATGACAGGGGTAATTTCAACTCTGGGGCCAACGTCCTGACTTTC. Amino acid sequence: CASRDDRGNFNSGANVLTF.

The genes are TRBV5-6 and TRBJ2-3; 7 bases match TRBD2. CDR1 is SGHDT and CDR2 is YYEEEE in the germline V gene. This CDR3 spans 16 amino acids. Trimming removed 2 bases from V and 2 bases from J; junction bases left unmatched: 8. CDR3 region: CASSFGRTRFTDTQYF. The CDR3 DNA is TGTGCCAGCAGCTTCGGGCGGACTAGATTCACAGATACGCAGTATTTT. The entire variable domain, with the rest obtained from reference TRBV5-6 and TRBJ2-3, is as follows: DAGVTQSPTHLIKTRGQQVTLRCSPKSGHDTVSWYQQALGQGPQFIFQYYEEEERQRGNFPDRFSGHQFPNYSSELNVNALLLGDSALYLCASSFGRTRFTDTQYFGPGTRLTVL.

The chain couples TRBV20-1 to TRBJ2-7, with a tentative D call TRBD1 (6 bases). V lost 4 bases and J 1 base, leaving 20 bases between the germline ends. Germline CDR1 is DFQATT and CDR2 is SNEGSKA (reference sequence). The CDR3 totals 16 residues. CDR3 in amino acids: CSATTSGEIRSYEQYF. In DNA, the CDR3 is TGCAGTGCTACCACTTCAGGGGAAATTCGATCCTACGAGCAGTACTTC.